The entry below gives a single TCR beta chain sequence along with its context. Its antigen is currently unknown. Trimming pared 4 bases from V and 0 bases from J, leaving 6 bases between. This CDR3 is 13 amino acids long. Germline lookup yields CDR1 SGHRS and CDR2 YFSETQ. The sample is drawn from a study of T cell responses to AZD1222 COVID-19 vaccine. Overall study: Second doses were pooled across both intervals (about 4 or about 12 weeks). The study's findings and limits: Baseline antibody screening turned up just a handful of seropositive AZD1222 recipients. Targeting of unmutated variant regions was reportedly seen in nearly half of spike-specific TCRs.

Data came from immunoSEQ multiplex PCR; TCRdb stores just in-frame clones and leaves some out. Of just under 95,000 clones detected, 70% to 90% appear once; the ten largest clones hold about an eighth. This material consisted of peripheral blood, taken on day 0 of AZD1222 vaccination. This sequence was found in an adult in good health. The chain is built from TRBV5-1 and TRBJ2-3; unclear D gene. The DNA for the CDR3 is TGCGCCAGCAGCATTCCTAGCACAGATACGCAGTATTTT. This gives the protein CASSIPSTDTQYF. Combining the CDR3 with reference TRBV5-1 and TRBJ2-3 gives the whole variable domain KAGVTQTPRYLIKTRGQQVTLSCSPISGHRSVSWYQQTPGQGLQFLFEYFSETQRNKGNFPGRFSGRQFSNSRSEMNVSTLELGDSALYLCASSIPSTDTQYFGPGTRLTVL.